A selection of T cell receptor beta chains follows, all from one sample in a study of blood T cells in healthy people across ages. MiXCR was run by TCRdb on the 5' RACE reads, yielding one entry per CDR3 protein. The sample includes 700,000 to 800,000 distinct CDR3 sequences, more than 40% of them seen just once. Sample: blood. These receptors were obtained from an older woman in good health. CDR3s include the opening cysteine and the closing phenylalanine or tryptophan. The D gene is left open where the match is weak. Clone sizes are given selectively: once, few, many, or a class where the clone is expanded.

V gene	J gene	D gene	clone size	CDR3 protein	CDR3 DNA
TRBV29-1	TRBJ2-3	.	few	CSVDLGINTQYF	TGCAGCGTTGACCTAGGTATAAATACGCAGTATTTT
TRBV5-1	TRBJ2-7	.	.	CASSTAPPSYEQYF	TGCGCCAGCAGCACCGCCCCCCCCTCCTACGAGCAGTACTTC
TRBV9	TRBJ1-6	.	few	CASSADNSPLHF	TGTGCCAGCAGCGCAGATAATTCACCCCTCCACTTT
TRBV6-1	TRBJ1-4	.	.	CASLRDRAYEKLFF	TGTGCCAGCCTCCGGGACCGAGCGTATGAAAAACTGTTTTTT
TRBV5-1	TRBJ2-7	.	few	CASSVTEGSYEQYF	TGCGCCAGCAGCGTGACGGAGGGCTCCTACGAGCAGTACTTC
TRBV4-3	TRBJ1-5	TRBD1	.	CASSQEAGGQPQHF	TGCGCCAGCAGCCAAGAAGCAGGGGGTCAGCCCCAGCATTTT
TRBV7-2	TRBJ2-1	.	.	CASSSGLGGHNEQFF	TGTGCCAGCAGCTCCGGACTGGGCGGTCATAATGAGCAGTTCTTC
TRBV7-9	TRBJ1-4	.	few	CASSLDRGAYEKLFF	TGTGCCAGCAGCTTAGATCGGGGGGCATATGAAAAACTGTTTTTT
TRBV18	TRBJ1-4	.	.	CASSPVDGANEKLFF	TGTGCCAGCTCACCGGTGGATGGGGCTAATGAAAAACTGTTTTTT
TRBV10-3	TRBJ2-1	TRBD1	.	CAITTGGASGNEQFF	TGTGCCATCACTACAGGGGGCGCGTCTGGGAATGAGCAGTTCTTC
TRBV4-1	TRBJ2-3	.	many	CASSQGADTQYF	TGCGCCAGCAGCCAGGGGGCGGATACGCAGTATTTT
TRBV10-3	TRBJ2-7	TRBD2	.	CAISVGNSGRMDEQYF	TGTGCCATCAGTGTAGGGAATAGCGGGAGGATGGACGAGCAGTACTTC
TRBV5-1	TRBJ2-7	TRBD1	few	CASSLQGSSSYEQYF	TGCGCCAGCAGCTTACAGGGGTCGAGCTCCTACGAGCAGTACTTC
TRBV5-1	TRBJ1-2	.	.	CASSVLVETDGYTF	TGCGCCAGCAGCGTGCTGGTGGAGACAGATGGCTACACCTTC
TRBV28	TRBJ2-4	TRBD1	.	CASSFLPGQGTLIAKNIQYF	TGTGCCAGCAGTTTCCTCCCGGGACAGGGGACCCTGATAGCCAAAAACATTCAGTACTTC
TRBV27	TRBJ2-7	.	.	CASSSIGGPAAEQYF	TGTGCCAGCAGTTCTATCGGGGGGCCCGCGGCTGAGCAGTACTTC
TRBV20-1	TRBJ2-1	.	few	CSASLGLLGPGEQFF	TGCAGTGCTAGTCTGGGACTTTTGGGGCCCGGTGAGCAGTTCTTC
TRBV6-6	TRBJ2-7	.	.	CASSYKGGGKYEQYF	TGTGCCAGCAGTTACAAGGGAGGGGGAAAATACGAGCAGTACTTC